The 10 T cell receptor beta chains below were found in one sample sequenced in a study of cytomegalovirus exposure and HLA in healthy donors. Researchers ran the PCR with 60 Vbeta and 13 Jbeta primers. This table comes from immunoSEQ multiplex PCR, and its TCRdb copy is limited to in-frame clones, with some not included. The profile covers 120,000 or so clones, with roughly 69% appearing a single time and about 7.9% taken by the ten largest. The sequencing input was PBMCs. The receptors were sampled from a middle-aged woman in good health and CMV-seropositive.

The V and J genes are TRBV7-2 and TRBJ1-2; 9 bases align to TRBD1. Germline-derived CDR1 and CDR2 are SGHTA and FQGNSA. The length of the CDR3 is 16 residues. After removal of 5 bases from V and 4 bases from J, the junction contained 11 bases not matched to a gene. CDR3 nucleotides: TGTGCCAGCAGCCCTAGTCCCGGGACAGGGCCCTATGGCTACACCTTC. Its translation is CASSPSPGTGPYGYTF.

The rearrangement links TRBV12-5 to TRBJ1-2; perhaps TRBD1 as D (5 bases). Germline CDR1 reads LGHNT; CDR2 reads FRNRAP. The CDR3 loop spans 15 amino acids. Trimming shortened V by 0 bases and J by 4 bases, and 12 bases separated the two germline ends. CDR3 DNA: TGTGCTAGTGGTTTGGTACAGGCATCCAGCTATGGCTACACCTTC. Translation gives CASGLVQASSYGYTF.

The rearrangement uses TRBV6-1 and TRBJ1-4; 9 bases line up with TRBD1. Germline loops: CDR1 MNHNS, CDR2 SASEGT. CDR3 length equals 14 residues. V shed 6 bases, J shed 7 bases, and the junction held 6 bases outside the gene matches. In DNA form, the CDR3 reads TGTGCCAGCAGGAGGGACAGGGACGGTGAAAAACTGTTTTTT. This translates into CASRRDRDGEKLFF.

As DNA, the CDR3 is TGTGCCAGCAGTCCGGAGGGTGCCGGGGAGCTGTTTTTT. Translated: CASSPEGAGELFF. This sequence joins TRBV6-4 and TRBJ2-2, with D perhaps matching TRBD2 (6 bases). Between the trimmed V and J ends, which lost 5 bases and 6 bases, there was a span of 10 bases. Germline CDR1 and CDR2: MRHNA and SNTAGT. This CDR3 region has 13 residues.

This clone was detected only a few times. This chain joins TRBV6-6 and TRBJ1-4, with 7 nucleotides matching TRBD1. Trimming took 1 base from V and 5 from J; bases not matched to a gene: 4. Germline CDR1 and CDR2: MNHNY and SVGAGI (reference sequence). This CDR3 contains 15 residues. The CDR3 spells CASSYLGQLNEKLFF. The CDR3 DNA reads TGTGCCAGCAGTTACTTGGGACAGCTCAATGAAAAACTGTTTTTT.

This clone has just a few counts. The chain employs TRBV6-5 and TRBJ1-3; D call uncertain. Trimming cost V 6 bases and J 0 bases, with 12 bases left between them. The length of the CDR3 is 15 residues. Germline CDR1 reads MNHEY; CDR2 reads SVGAGI. CDR3 DNA sequence: TGTGCCAGCAGCCCTAGTGTTAGCTCTGGAAACACCATATATTTT. Its protein is CASSPSVSSGNTIYF.

This clone was seen more than once but under ten times. The chain has TRBV19 and TRBJ1-5; D remains ambiguous. V lost 2 bases, J lost 4 bases, and 6 bases lay in between. Germline values: CDR1 LNHDA, CDR2 SQIVND (reference sequence). This CDR3 spans 13 amino acids. The CDR3 region is CASSISRNQPQHF. The CDR3 DNA reads TGTGCCAGTAGTATATCTAGAAATCAGCCCCAGCATTTT.

The chain recombines TRBV7-9 with TRBJ1-1, with 8 bases matching TRBD1. Germline-derived CDR1 and CDR2 are SEHNR and FQNEAQ (reference sequence). The CDR3 covers 13 residues. V shed 5 bases, J shed 5 bases, and the junction held 4 bases outside the gene matches. In nucleotides, the CDR3 is TGTGCCAGCAGCCGCAGGGGGCAGACTGAAGCTTTCTTT. This codes for CASSRRGQTEAFF.

The genes are TRBV28 and TRBJ1-2, with D possibly matching TRBD1 (5 bases). The CDR3 length is 15 residues. V shed 1 base and J shed 7 bases, with 16 bases lying between them. CDR1 and CDR2 from the germline V gene are MDHEN and SYDVKM. CDR3 in amino acids: CASSLSGQGRAGYTF. Written as DNA, the CDR3 is TGTGCCAGCAGTTTATCCGGTCAGGGTAGGGCTGGCTACACCTTC.

CDR3 DNA sequence: TGTGCCAGCAGCTCTGGACAGCGGACTGAAGCTTTCTTT. It is translated as CASSSGQRTEAFF. V usage is TRBV11-3 and J usage is TRBJ1-1; perhaps TRBD1 as D (6 bases). Germline-derived CDR1 and CDR2 are SGHNT and YENEEA. The CDR3 covers 13 residues. Trimming removed 4 bases at V and 5 bases at J, with 11 bases between.